What follows are 2 T cell receptor beta chains derived from one specimen sequenced in a study of regulatory and conventional T cells in RAG deficiency. Profiled with immunoSEQ multiplex PCR; TCRdb holds only in-frame clones, not every one. The table lists about 6,100 clones, around 92% of them singletons. Input material: CD8+ T cells sorted from blood. Source of these receptors: a human donor with RAG deficiency presenting as severe combined immunodeficiency.

The chain is built from TRBV6-5 and TRBJ2-7, with D perhaps assigned TRBD1 or TRBD2 (5 bases each). This CDR3 is built from 14 residues. Deletions cut 4 bases from V and 0 bases from J, with 10 bases between. Germline CDR1 MNHEY, CDR2 SVGAGI. CDR3: CASSWDLSSYEQYF. CDR3 in DNA: TGTGCCAGCAGTTGGGACCTTAGCTCCTACGAGCAGTACTTC.

This chain links TRBV27 with TRBJ2-7, with D possibly TRBD1 on 6 matching bases. In germline, CDR1 is MNHEY, CDR2 SMNVEV (reference sequence). V lost 5 bases to trimming and J lost 5 bases, with 16 bases between them. The CDR3 is made up of 14 amino acids. CDR3 sequence reads: CASSPSTGWDEQYF. The CDR3 DNA reads as TGTGCCAGCAGTCCCTCGACAGGTTGGGACGAGCAGTACTTC.